Sequencing of this TCR beta chain was carried out in a study of T cell repertoires in ileal Crohn's disease (dated by TCRdb to the late 2010s). Study-level background: Median disease duration was roughly 8.2 years, and 30% to 45% of patients were identified as active smokers at the time of surgery. Endoscopic postoperative recurrence was defined by a Rutgeerts score above i0. Roughly half of the patients were given postoperative therapy, with approximately 18 on anti-TNF agents and about a dozen on thiopurines. A total of about 150 mucosal samples from some 60 patients were sequenced, with samples obtained at several locations on the surgical specimen and at postoperative endoscopy. All patients had surgery for a complication: stricturing disease in about 60% and penetrating disease in about 39%. The study was conducted in parallel with a multicentre cohort built to find predictors of early endoscopic recurrence after ileocolonic resection. The TCR repertoire was analysed in around 50 patients with Crohn's disease drawn from a prospective multicentre cohort.

Taken from the germline V gene, the CDR1 and CDR2 loops are MGHRA and YSYEKL. From the cysteine through the phenylalanine, the CDR3 covers 15 amino acids. CDR3 DNA is the only sequence kept; it has 45 bases, read in frame from the first base. V and J are trimmed by 2 bases and 1 base, and the gene matches miss 1 base of the junction. Five hundred nanograms of biopsy DNA per sample were submitted for commercial TCRB immunosequencing. CDR3 regions were amplified from genomic DNA by Adaptive Biotechnology using a two-step, amplification bias-controlled multiplex PCR. Primers for every V and J gene segment were used in the first PCR, and barcodes and Illumina adapters were added in the second PCR. An Illumina instrument was used to sequence the CDR3 libraries. The authors' analysis ran thus. The analysis drew on both the pipelines supplied by the vendor and custom analysis of the raw data in R/Bioconductor running R version 3.3.0. Clonality, which ranges from 0 to 1, was calculated as the inverse of the normalised Shannon entropy across all productive clones. High-frequency clones were defined as the share of the repertoire occupied by the top 100 clones, with only clones passing a 95% confidence test being retained. The Simpson index measured repertoire diversity, and the Morisita-Horn index measured overlap between samples. This is the immuneACCESS table as TCRdb keeps it, with only in-frame sequences that have V and J called. A part of the clones is gone; compared with another copy, unresolved V genes explain less than half, and the rest is unexplained. D and trimming come from the DNA, and the V and J calls and clone size come from that table. Present in this sample are roughly 5,000 clones, around 83% of which were seen just once. The ten most abundant clones make up 12% of the sample.

As concerns this clone: The target of this receptor is not known. No base quality information exists; no much larger clone differs at one position.

To be eligible, patients had to be adults with ileal or ileocolonic Crohn's disease and an indication for ileocolonic resection. Whole ileal mucosal biopsies were stored frozen at -80°C before DNA extraction. Genomic DNA was isolated from frozen whole biopsies using a TRizol-based method, and the DNA was quantified with a NanoDrop 2000 spectrophotometer. The research as a whole found: Compared with CD4 T cells, sorted CD8 T cells contained more high-frequency clones, which suggests that the mucosal expansions were mostly CD8. A significantly higher proportion of clonal expansions was observed in active smokers at surgery than in non-smokers (about 25% vs 20%, p=0.02). Mucosal CD4 and CD8 T cells were sorted and sequenced only in a subgroup of patients, the size of which was not stated. Endoscopic recurrence was found to be associated with higher high-frequency clone percentages at surgery, and recurrence was observed in all patients with clonality above 26.8% (18/57).

This chain is built from TRBV4-1 and TRBJ2-3; a stretch of 9 junction bases matches TRBD1. Sequencing input: ileal tissue. The clonotype originates from an adult with Crohn's disease. The CDR3 region has the sequence CASSQWTGGTDTQYF. Read as DNA, the sequence is TGCGCCAGCAGCCAATGGACAGGGGGCACAGATACGCAGTATTTT.